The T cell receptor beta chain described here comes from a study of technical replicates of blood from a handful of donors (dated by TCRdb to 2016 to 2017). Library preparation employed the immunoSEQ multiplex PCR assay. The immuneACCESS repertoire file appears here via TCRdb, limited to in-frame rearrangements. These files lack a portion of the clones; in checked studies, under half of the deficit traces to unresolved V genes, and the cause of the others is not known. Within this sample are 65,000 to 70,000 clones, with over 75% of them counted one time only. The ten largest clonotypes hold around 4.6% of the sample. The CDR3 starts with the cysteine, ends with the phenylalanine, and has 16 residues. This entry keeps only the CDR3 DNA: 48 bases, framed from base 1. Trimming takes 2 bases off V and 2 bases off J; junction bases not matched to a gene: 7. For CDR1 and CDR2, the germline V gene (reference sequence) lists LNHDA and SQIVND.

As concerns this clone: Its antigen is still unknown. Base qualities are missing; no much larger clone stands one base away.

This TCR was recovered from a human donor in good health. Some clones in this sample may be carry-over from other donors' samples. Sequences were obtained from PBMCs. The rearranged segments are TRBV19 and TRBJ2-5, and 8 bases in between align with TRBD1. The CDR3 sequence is CASSISGQGTQETQYF. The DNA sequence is TGTGCCAGTAGTATATCAGGACAGGGAACTCAAGAGACCCAGTACTTC.